These T cell receptor beta chains were read from a single sample in a study of regulatory T cells in long-lasting Graves disease. TCRdb ran MiXCR on the multiplex PCR reads and lists one entry per CDR3 protein. The sample consists of hundreds of thousands of distinct CDR3 sequences, less than 25% of them appearing once. This specimen was peripheral blood mononuclear cells (PBMCs), taken when the disease was refractory, from a patient treated with antithyroid drugs. These receptors all come from a female donor with Graves disease. CDR3s include the opening cysteine and the closing phenylalanine or tryptophan. Each record gives: CDR3 length, D gene, clone size, V gene, J gene, CDR3 protein, CDR3 DNA. D genes are given only for firm matches. Expanded clones get a size class; other rows say once, few or many, or leave the size out.

16,.,few,TRBV5-1,TRBJ1-1,CASSLARVGSGTEAFF,TGCGCCAGCAGCTTGGCCAGGGTGGGCTCGGGCACTGAAGCTTTCTTT
13,.,.,TRBV28,TRBJ1-2,CASSFSRNHGYTF,TGTGCCAGCAGTTTCTCTCGAAACCATGGCTACACCTTC
14,.,few,TRBV13,TRBJ1-4,CASSLAQAGEKLFF,TGTGCCAGCAGCTTAGCCCAGGCCGGTGAAAAACTGTTTTTT
17,TRBD1,.,TRBV4-2,TRBJ1-1,CASSQDPGQVTHTEAFF,TGTGCCAGCAGCCAAGACCCGGGACAGGTCACTCACACTGAAGCTTTCTTT
12,.,.,TRBV29-1,TRBJ1-2,CSGGAATYGYTF,TGCAGCGGGGGGGCAGCCACCTATGGCTACACCTTC
14,.,many,TRBV29-1,TRBJ2-5,CSVVGGLAAETQYF,TGCAGCGTTGTGGGGGGGCTAGCGGCGGAGACCCAGTACTTC
13,TRBD1,few,TRBV2,TRBJ2-7,CATTQGASHEQYF,TGTGCCACCACACAGGGGGCCTCCCACGAGCAGTACTTC
15,TRBD1,.,TRBV4-1,TRBJ1-6,CASSQADREDSPLHF,TGCGCCAGCAGCCAGGCGGACAGGGAAGATTCACCCCTCCACTTT
18,TRBD2,many,TRBV12-3/TRBV12-4,TRBJ2-7,CASSSGLAGAPTTAEQYF,TGTGCCAGCAGTTCGGGACTAGCGGGAGCGCCCACCACCGCCGAGCAGTACTTC
14,.,few,TRBV7-6,TRBJ1-1,CASSLYSRNTEAFF,TGTGCCAGCAGCTTATATTCCAGGAACACTGAAGCTTTCTTT
17,TRBD2,few,TRBV15,TRBJ2-5,CATSRGPVTSGQETQYF,TGTGCCACCAGCAGAGGACCGGTTACTAGCGGACAAGAGACCCAGTACTTC
16,.,.,TRBV7-2,TRBJ2-4,CASSLARDLAKNIQYF,TGTGCCAGCAGCTTAGCCCGCGACCTAGCCAAAAACATTCAGTACTTC
14,.,many,TRBV7-8,TRBJ1-1,CASSLQGPNTEAFF,TGTGCCAGCAGTTTGCAGGGACCGAACACTGAAGCTTTCTTT
13,.,many,TRBV28,TRBJ1-5,CASSLLGPQTQHF,TGTGCCAGCAGTTTGTTGGGGCCCCAGACCCAGCATTTT
12,.,.,TRBV7-9,TRBJ2-5,CASSPAAETQYF,TGTGCCAGCAGCCCGGCGGCGGAGACCCAGTACTTC
15,TRBD2,.,TRBV7-2,TRBJ2-1,CASSSSSGSFDEQFF,TGTGCCAGCAGCTCCTCTAGCGGGAGTTTCGATGAGCAGTTCTTC